These 20 T cell receptor beta chains originate from one sample sequenced in a study of CD8 T cells in ankylosing spondylitis. TCRdb processed the 5' RACE reads anew with MiXCR; each CDR3 protein has one entry. The sample consists of just under 350,000 distinct CDR3 sequences, roughly 15% of them appearing once. The material sequenced was blood, either unsorted or a sorted T cell fraction (not recorded which). These receptors were taken from a male donor with ankylosing spondylitis or in good health (not recorded which).

This clonotype has only a few counts. Its ends do not fully match the called genes, so a read error is possible. This chain links TRBV11-2 with TRBJ2-1; tentatively, D is TRBD1 (6 bases). CDR1 and CDR2 from the germline V gene are SGHAT and FQNNGV. This CDR3 region has 13 residues. This CDR3 is CASSLAPQGMVGF. For the CDR3, the DNA is TGTGCCAGCAGCTTAGCCCCACAGGGTATGGTTGGGTTC. Variable domain in full (rest from reference TRBV11-2 and TRBJ2-1): EAGVAQSPRYKIIEKRQSVAFWCNPISGHATLYWYQQILGQGPKLLIQFQNNGVVDDSQLPKDRFSAERLKGVDSTLKIQPAKLEDSAVYLCASSLAPQGMVGFGPGTRLTVL.

This chain uses TRBV9 with TRBJ2-5, with D tentatively TRBD1 or TRBD2 (6 bases each). The germline CDR1 and CDR2 sequences are SGDLS and YYNGEE. CDR3 length equals 17 residues. Deletions cut 3 bases from V and 4 bases from J, with 22 bases between. The CDR3 DNA sequence: TGTGCCAGCAGCGGAGGACTAAGGGGGTTATCAGCAGAGACCCAGTACTTC. Protein sequence: CASSGGLRGLSAETQYF.

CDR3 bases: TGTGCCAGCAGCTTTGCGGGAGCCAAAAACATTCAGTACTTC. Protein: CASSFAGAKNIQYF. The chain combines TRBV11-2 with TRBJ2-4; possible D gene TRBD2, 5 bases. The ends were cut back, 3 bases at V and 0 bases at J, with 6 bases in the middle. The CDR3 contains 14 residues. Per germline, CDR1 SGHAT and CDR2 FQNNGV.

The V gene is TRBV29-1, the J gene TRBJ2-7; D is ambiguous. V lost 7 bases and J 0 bases, leaving 13 bases between the germline ends. This CDR3 has 13 residues. CDR1 is SQVTM, CDR2 ANQGSEA, per germline. DNA of the CDR3: TGCAGCGCTTTGAGTGGCAGCTCCTACGAGCAGTACTTC. The encoded protein is CSALSGSSYEQYF.

V and J are TRBV24-1 and TRBJ2-1, with 7 positions matching TRBD2. V lost 2 bases and J lost 6; bases outside the gene matches: 6. Germline CDR1 and CDR2: KGHDR and SFDVKD. The CDR3 runs to 15 residues. In DNA, the CDR3 is TGTGCCACCAGTGATTCGGGACTACAGAGCAATGAGCAGTTCTTC. This sequence encodes CATSDSGLQSNEQFF.

This clonotype turned up a few times. This rearrangement joins TRBV4-1 to TRBJ1-2; perhaps TRBD1 as D (6 bases). The V end lost 0 bases, the J end lost 0 bases, and 11 bases lay between the germline ends. The CDR3 totals 16 residues. CDR1 is MGHRA, CDR2 YSYEKL, per germline. CDR3 amino acids: CASSQDGPGANYGYTF. CDR3 sequence (DNA): TGCGCCAGCAGCCAAGATGGCCCAGGGGCTAACTATGGCTACACCTTC.

This chain connects TRBV5-6 to TRBJ2-2, with 9 bases fitting TRBD2. Unmatched junction bases numbered 8, after V lost 4 bases and J lost 1 base. This CDR3 region has 17 residues. The germline CDR1 and CDR2 sequences are SGHDT and YYEEEE. The chain's CDR3 is CASSLALAGRNTGELFF. DNA of the CDR3: TGTGCCAGCAGCCTCGCTCTAGCGGGGAGGAACACCGGGGAGCTGTTTTTT.

This clonotype was detected a few times. V and J are TRBV12-3 or TRBV12-4 and TRBJ2-1; 7 nucleotides match TRBD2. The trim removed 5 bases at V and 7 bases at J, leaving 11 bases unmatched. CDR3 length: 15 residues. This CDR3 reads CASSLGRVADNEQFF. DNA for the CDR3: TGTGCCAGCAGTCTTGGGAGGGTAGCGGATAATGAGCAGTTCTTC.

This clonotype showed up just a few times. J is TRBJ2-7 and V is TRBV4-2; TRBD2 matches at 9 bases. The CDR3 runs 21 residues. The V segment lost 0 bases and the J segment 1 base; nucleotides outside the gene matches: 19. CDR1 and CDR2 from the germline V gene are LGHNA and YNFKEQ. CDR3 protein: CASSQETGTSPLISKSYEQYF. The CDR3 DNA reads TGTGCCAGCAGCCAAGAGACCGGGACTAGCCCTCTCATCAGTAAGTCCTACGAGCAGTACTTC.

This clonotype was found many times. The rearrangement links TRBV6-1 to TRBJ2-7; D is undetermined. CDR3 length equals 11 residues. The germline V and J ends were trimmed by 7 bases and 6 bases, with 10 bases remaining between them. Germline lookup yields CDR1 MNHNS and CDR2 SASEGT. The CDR3 DNA reads TGTGCCAGCAAGAAGGTGGGCGAGCAGTACTTC. As protein: CASKKVGEQYF.

V usage is TRBV27 and J usage is TRBJ2-7, with a tentative D call TRBD2 (5 bases). CDR1 MNHEY and CDR2 SMNVEV come from the germline V gene (reference sequence). Deletions cut 6 bases from V and 2 bases from J, with 14 bases between. The CDR3 loop spans 14 amino acids. CDR3 loop: CASSLQGSPYEQYF. CDR3 DNA sequence: TGTGCCAGCAGCCTCCAAGGGAGCCCCTACGAGCAGTACTTC.

The sample holds a few counts of this clonotype. The rearrangement uses TRBV9 and TRBJ2-3, with D possibly TRBD2 on 6 matching bases. This CDR3 contains 16 residues. V was trimmed by 1 base and J by 4 bases, leaving 16 bases between them. From germline, CDR1 is SGDLS and CDR2 YYNGEE. The CDR3 is CASSVMQGGFSDTQYF. The CDR3 DNA reads as TGTGCCAGCAGCGTAATGCAGGGAGGATTTTCAGATACGCAGTATTTT.

This clonotype occurred a few times. The chain uses TRBV10-1 and TRBJ2-4; TRBD2 matches 7 bases. There are 13 residues in the CDR3. Germline V gives CDR1 WNHNN, CDR2 SYGVQD (reference sequence). V was pared by 6 bases and J by 6 bases, with 5 bases of the junction left unmatched. CDR3 DNA sequence: TGCGCCAGCAGCCAGGGAGGGAGAAACATTCAGTACTTC. This translates into CASSQGGRNIQYF.

The table lists this clonotype with a few counts. This sequence joins TRBV5-6 and TRBJ1-1, with D possibly matching TRBD1 (5 bases). Germline assignment: CDR1 SGHDT and CDR2 YYEEEE. Trimming stripped 5 bases from V and 0 bases from J, with 8 bases between. This CDR3 spans 13 amino acids. The chain's CDR3 is CASRGPLNTEAFF. CDR3 coding DNA: TGTGCCAGCAGGGGACCGCTGAACACTGAAGCTTTCTTT.

The genes are TRBV25-1 and TRBJ2-1; D uncertain. V was trimmed by 5 bases and J by 9 bases, leaving 5 bases between them. The CDR3 is 10 amino acids. Looked up from germline, CDR1 is MGHDK and CDR2 is SYGVNS. CDR3 nucleotide sequence: TGTGCCAGCAGTTATATTGAGCAGTTCTTC. Translating gives CASSYIEQFF.

This clonotype was seen a handful of times. This rearrangement joins TRBV5-1 to TRBJ2-5, with D tentatively TRBD1 (5 bases). Trimming left V 7 bases short and J 4 bases short, with 8 bases between. The CDR3 is made up of 11 amino acids. In germline, CDR1 is SGHRS, CDR2 YFSETQ. In DNA, the CDR3 is TGCGCCAGCCGCCAGGGAGAGACCCAGTACTTC. The encoded protein is CASRQGETQYF.

This clonotype was seen a handful of times. The chain is built from TRBV5-1 and TRBJ2-1, with D perhaps TRBD1 or TRBD2 (6 bases each). The germline gives CDR1 SGHRS, CDR2 YFSETQ. Trimming stripped 7 bases from V and 9 bases from J, with 20 bases between. This CDR3 comprises 14 residues. The CDR3 loop reads CASEQGPPGGEQFF. CDR3 nucleotide sequence: TGCGCCAGCGAACAGGGACCCCCCGGGGGTGAGCAGTTCTTC. Using reference TRBV5-1 and TRBJ2-1 for the parts outside the CDR3, the full variable domain is KAGVTQTPRYLIKTRGQQVTLSCSPISGHRSVSWYQQTPGQGLQFLFEYFSETQRNKGNFPGRFSGRQFSNSRSEMNVSTLELGDSALYLCASEQGPPGGEQFFGPGTRLTVL.

This clonotype occurred a few times. The rearrangement uses TRBV3-1 and TRBJ1-4; D unclear. V was cut by 0 bases and J by 6 bases, with 11 bases left in between. The CDR3 covers 15 residues. In germline, CDR1 is LGHDT, CDR2 YNNKEL (reference sequence). The CDR3, as DNA: TGTGCCAGCAGCCAAGAATTCCCCCGGGATGAAAAACTGTTTTTT. This codes for CASSQEFPRDEKLFF.

The chain has TRBV20-1 and TRBJ2-7; D unclear. The CDR3 totals 14 residues. V was clipped by 2 bases and J by 0 bases, with 11 bases between them. Germline V gene data show CDR1 as DFQATT and CDR2 as SNEGSKA (reference sequence). CDR3 sequence (DNA): TGCAGTGCTAGATCCGTCGGTAGCTCCTACGAGCAGTACTTC. It translates to CSARSVGSSYEQYF.

The chain has TRBV29-1 and TRBJ2-5; 7 bases agree with TRBD2. The CDR3 length is 13 residues. The germline CDR1 and CDR2 sequences are SQVTM and ANQGSEA. V shed 6 bases, J shed 1 base, and the junction held 5 bases outside the gene matches. CDR3 amino acids: CSVGLAVQETQYF. Written as DNA, the CDR3 is TGCAGCGTGGGCCTAGCGGTCCAAGAGACCCAGTACTTC.